This T cell receptor (beta chain) was documented in a study of T-cell memory formation after mild COVID-19. Regarding the study as a whole: A balance of CD4 and CD8 characterized clones contracting day 15 to 85, whereas later expanders leaned CD4+. The second-wave clones peaking on day 37 were not confirmed as SARS-CoV-2-specific. Chiefly within CM and EM were the contracting CD4+ clones; CD8+ ones were within EMRA.

The CDR3 sequence is 17 residues long. V was clipped by 0 bases and J by 2 bases; unmatched bases: 5. As concerns this clonotype: Its antigen is unknown.

A 5'RACE reaction primed in the constant segment made cDNA libraries of TCR alpha and TCR beta, and these carried sample barcodes and UMIs. TCRdb fed the 5' RACE reads into MiXCR, producing one record per CDR3 protein. The data show 150,000 to 200,000 distinct CDR3 sequences, more than 12% seen once. V is TRBV23-1 and J is TRBJ1-2; 11 bases line up with TRBD1. TRBV23-1 falls under the ORF class, with uncertain function. The source of this sequence is an adult woman who had mild COVID-19 (a few samples of this study predate the infection). Cell type and time point are not known. What was sequenced was PBMCs or a T cell subset sorted from them (not recorded which). CDR3 amino acids: CASSQSRRTGGNYGYTF. CDR3 bases: TGCGCCAGCAGTCAATCTAGGCGGACAGGGGGCAACTATGGCTACACCTTC.